This entry lists 23 T cell receptor beta chains sequenced from one sample in a study of blood T cell repertoires in COVID-19. Assay: immunoSEQ multiplex PCR; the TCRdb copy retains only in-frame clones and omits some. The table shows just over 250,000 clones, with approximately 89% occurring only once. Sequencing was done on a sample of peripheral blood. Source of these receptors: a man aged 40-49 years who had recovered from COVID-19.

The chain recombines TRBV6-2 or TRBV6-3 with TRBJ2-2; tentatively, D is TRBD1 (5 bases). V was pared by 8 bases and J by 0 bases, with 13 bases between. This CDR3 spans 15 amino acids. Germline assignment: CDR1 MNHEY and CDR2 SVGEGT. The CDR3 is CASGWGRTNTGELFF. CDR3 nucleotides: TGTGCCAGCGGTTGGGGCAGAACGAACACCGGGGAGCTGTTTTTT.

J is TRBJ2-3 and V is TRBV5-4, with TRBD2 matching over 13 bases. CDR1 is SGHNT and CDR2 is YYREEE in the germline V gene (reference sequence). The CDR3 is 17 residues long. V was pared by 4 bases and J by 0 bases, with 5 bases of the junction left unmatched. The chain's CDR3 is CASSPGTSGVSTDTQYF. CDR3 nucleotide sequence: TGTGCCAGCAGCCCGGGGACTAGCGGGGTTAGCACAGATACGCAGTATTTT.

The gene calls are TRBV7-2 and TRBJ2-7; 11 bases are shared with TRBD2. This CDR3 comprises 15 residues. From germline, CDR1 is SGHTA and CDR2 FQGNSA. The V and J ends lost 1 base and 3 bases, in that order; junction bases with no gene match: 2. The CDR3 DNA reads as TGTGCCAGCAGCTTAGATGGGACTAGCGGCTACGAGCAGTACTTC. It codes for CASSLDGTSGYEQYF.

The rearrangement uses TRBV3-1 (or the pseudogene TRBV3-2) and TRBJ2-5, with 8 positions matching TRBD2. Germline CDR1 LGHDT, CDR2 YNNKEL (reference sequence). CDR3 length equals 18 residues. Trimming at V came to 1 base and at J to 5 bases, leaving 15 bases not matched to a gene. The CDR3 spells CASSQASVRLAFHETQYF. The CDR3 DNA follows: TGTGCCAGCAGCCAAGCCTCAGTCCGACTAGCGTTTCACGAGACCCAGTACTTC.

V gene TRBV9 combines with J gene TRBJ2-1; 7 bases agree with TRBD1. J gave up 7 bases and V 3 bases, and 4 bases lay outside the gene matches. The V gene's germline CDR1 is SGDLS and CDR2 YYNGEE. CDR3 size: 13 residues. The CDR3 sequence: CASSARGLNEQFF. In nucleotides, the CDR3 is TGTGCCAGCAGCGCGAGGGGGCTAAATGAGCAGTTCTTC.

The chain joins TRBV10-1 to TRBJ2-5, with 10 bases that match TRBD2. CDR3 length equals 16 residues. Per germline, CDR1 WNHNN and CDR2 SYGVQD (reference sequence). V was pared by 3 bases and J by 1 base, with 5 bases of the junction left unmatched. The CDR3 reads CASSDTSGATQETQYF. The CDR3 DNA reads TGCGCCAGCAGTGATACTAGCGGGGCGACCCAAGAGACCCAGTACTTC.

Only one count was recorded for this clone. The chain employs TRBV6-2 or TRBV6-3 and TRBJ2-7, with D maybe TRBD1 (6 bases). With 0 bases removed from V and 0 bases from J, the gap between germline ends came to 15 bases. The CDR3 sequence is 17 residues long. Germline CDR1 and CDR2: MNHEY and SVGEGT. The CDR3 loop is CASSYSSPPTGSYEQYF. For the CDR3, the DNA is TGTGCCAGCAGTTACTCTTCACCCCCGACAGGCTCCTACGAGCAGTACTTC.

The chain has TRBV6-5 and TRBJ2-5; TRBD2 matches at 8 bases. After removal of 4 bases from V and 5 bases from J, the junction contained 6 bases not matched to a gene. The germline gives CDR1 MNHEY, CDR2 SVGAGI. This CDR3 is built from 14 residues. DNA of the CDR3: TGTGCCAGCAGTTCGGTGAGCGGGGGTGAGACCCAGTACTTC. It specifies CASSSVSGGETQYF.

This chain uses TRBV15 with TRBJ2-4, with TRBD1 matching 7 bases. Trimming took 3 bases from V and 1 from J; bases not matched to a gene: 6. Germline-derived CDR1 and CDR2 are LNHNV and YYDKDF (reference sequence). This CDR3 contains 16 residues. The CDR3 coding sequence is TGTGCCACCAGCAGCCCGGGACAGATTGCCAAAAACATTCAGTACTTC. It codes for CATSSPGQIAKNIQYF.

The chain is built from TRBV11-2 and TRBJ1-2; perhaps TRBD1 as D (6 bases). Germline V gene data show CDR1 as SGHAT and CDR2 as FQNNGV. The CDR3 runs 16 residues. The V end was cut by 5 bases, the J end by 3 bases, with 19 bases between. The CDR3 DNA is TGTGCCAGCAGCCCAGTCGGGGGGCGGATAGACTATGGCTACACCTTC. Translated: CASSPVGGRIDYGYTF.

This clone turned up a few times. The chain recombines TRBV4-3 with TRBJ1-1; no reliable D call. Germline V gene data show CDR1 as LGHNA and CDR2 as YSLEER. V lost 2 bases, J lost 4 bases, and 14 bases lay in between. The CDR3 is made up of 15 amino acids. The CDR3 sequence: CASSQIVEGGTEAFF. CDR3 DNA: TGCGCCAGCAGCCAAATTGTCGAGGGAGGCACTGAAGCTTTCTTT.

This rearrangement joins TRBV6-5 to TRBJ1-2, with TRBD1 as a possible D gene (6 bases). The germline V and J ends were trimmed by 6 bases and 4 bases, with 15 bases remaining between them. Per the germline V gene, CDR1 is MNHEY and CDR2 is SVGAGI. CDR3 size: 14 residues. CDR3 region: CASRVDSSSYGYTF. The CDR3 DNA reads as TGTGCCAGCAGAGTGGACAGTTCCTCCTATGGCTACACCTTC.

This sequence joins TRBV6-5 and TRBJ2-7; D is unclear. The V gene lost 8 bases and the J gene lost 0 bases, with 14 bases spanning the gap. The CDR3 totals 14 residues. Germline assignment: CDR1 MNHEY and CDR2 SVGAGI. CDR3 amino acids: CASAIAQSSYEQYF. The CDR3 nucleotides read TGTGCCAGCGCGATCGCACAGAGCTCCTACGAGCAGTACTTC.

J is TRBJ2-7 and V is TRBV5-1; 11 nucleotides align to TRBD2. CDR1 is SGHRS, CDR2 YFSETQ, per germline. V gave up 2 bases and J gave up 3 bases; unmatched junction bases: 7. This CDR3 contains 16 residues. CDR3: CASSFGTSGPFYEQYF. The DNA of the CDR3 is TGCGCCAGCAGCTTCGGGACTAGCGGACCCTTCTACGAGCAGTACTTC. Full variable domain (outside the CDR3, taken from reference TRBV5-1 and TRBJ2-7): KAGVTQTPRYLIKTRGQQVTLSCSPISGHRSVSWYQQTPGQGLQFLFEYFSETQRNKGNFPGRFSGRQFSNSRSEMNVSTLELGDSALYLCASSFGTSGPFYEQYFGPGTRLTVT.

This chain uses TRBV20-1 with TRBJ1-2, with D uncertain. The CDR3 spans 11 residues. CDR1 and CDR2 (germline): DFQATT, SNEGSKA (reference sequence). Trimming stripped 4 bases from V and 0 bases from J, with 3 bases between. The CDR3 bases are TGCAGTGCTATAGCTAACTATGGCTACACCTTC. It codes for CSAIANYGYTF.

The chain joins TRBV19 to TRBJ2-2, with 8 bases matching TRBD1. Germline loops: CDR1 LNHDA, CDR2 SQIVND (reference sequence). This CDR3 has 13 amino acids. J was trimmed by 8 bases and V by 5 bases; bases with no gene match: 4. CDR3 nucleotide sequence: TGTGCCAGTAGTGGGACAGGAACGGGGGAGCTGTTTTTT. This codes for CASSGTGTGELFF. The variable domain in full, with the rest retrieved from reference TRBV19 and TRBJ2-2, is DGGITQSPKYLFRKEGQNVTLSCEQNLNHDAMYWYRQDPGQGLRLIYYSQIVNDFQKGDIAEGYSVSREKKESFPLTVTSAQKNPTAFYLCASSGTGTGELFFGEGSRLTVL.

The chain is built from TRBV29-1 and TRBJ2-7, with 12 positions matching TRBD2. V was clipped by 5 bases and J by 7 bases; unmatched bases: 6. The CDR3 covers 13 residues. Germline CDR1 is SQVTM and CDR2 is ANQGSEA. For the CDR3, the DNA is TGCAGCGTTCCTGGGACTAGCGGGCGGGAGCAGTACTTC. It is translated as CSVPGTSGREQYF.

This clone has just a few counts. V is TRBV5-4 and J is TRBJ2-3, with D possibly being TRBD1 (6 bases). Trimming cost V 0 bases and J 4 bases, with 15 bases left between them. The length of the CDR3 is 16 residues. Germline V lookup: CDR1 SGHNT, CDR2 YYREEE (reference sequence). CDR3 in amino acids: CASSLDGQQGADTQYF. Written as DNA, the CDR3 is TGTGCCAGCAGCTTGGATGGACAGCAAGGGGCAGATACGCAGTATTTT. The full variable domain, in which reference TRBV5-4 and TRBJ2-3 provide the parts outside the CDR3, is ETGVTQSPTHLIKTRGQQVTLRCSSQSGHNTVSWYQQALGQGPQFIFQYYREEENGRGNFPPRFSGLQFPNYSSELNVNALELDDSALYLCASSLDGQQGADTQYFGPGTRLTVL.

A note on this clone: This same CDR3 is encoded by further DNA sequences in the sample. The V and J genes are TRBV5-1 and TRBJ1-1, with D perhaps matching TRBD1 (6 bases). Trimming took 4 bases from V and 2 from J, leaving 12 bases between them. The CDR3 runs 14 residues. Germline V gives CDR1 SGHRS, CDR2 YFSETQ. The CDR3 bases are TGCGCCAGCAGCCGCGGACAGTCCAACACTGAAGCTTTCTTT. The encoded protein is CASSRGQSNTEAFF.

This clone has just a few counts. The rearrangement joins TRBV6-2 or TRBV6-3 to TRBJ2-7, with 9 positions matching TRBD1. The CDR3 contains 16 residues. Germline CDR1 is MNHEY and CDR2 is SVGEGT. J was trimmed by 10 bases and V by 4 bases; bases with no gene match: 17. This CDR3 is CASSSPTIRDRVGQYF. The CDR3 DNA reads as TGTGCCAGCAGTTCCCCAACTATCCGGGACAGGGTAGGACAGTACTTC.

The chain links TRBV30 to TRBJ1-6; 7 bases match TRBD1. This CDR3 comprises 17 residues. Germline V gene data show CDR1 as GTSNPN and CDR2 as SVGIG (reference sequence). V lost 4 bases to trimming and J lost 5 bases; unmatched junction nucleotides: 14. DNA of the CDR3: TGTGCCTGGAACCTCCTCCTCGGGACAGCTGATAATTCACCCCTCCACTTT. This translates into CAWNLLLGTADNSPLHF.

This chain joins TRBV7-9 and TRBJ1-4; 10 bases match TRBD1. This CDR3 is built from 17 residues. Per the germline V gene, CDR1 is SEHNR and CDR2 is FQNEAQ (reference sequence). J lost 6 bases, V lost 1 base, and 8 bases had no gene match. This chain's CDR3 is CASSLGVSGTGDEKLFF. The CDR3, as DNA: TGTGCCAGCAGCTTAGGGGTTTCCGGGACAGGGGATGAAAAACTGTTTTTT.

V is TRBV11-1 and J is TRBJ2-7; D might be TRBD2 (6 bases). The CDR3 extends over 13 amino acids. Germline V gene lookup returns CDR1 SGHAT and CDR2 FQDESV (reference sequence). Trimming left V 2 bases short and J 2 bases short, with 7 bases between. CDR3 coding DNA: TGTGCCAGCAGCTTAAGACTAGCCTACGAGCAGTACTTC. Its protein is CASSLRLAYEQYF.